One and the same sample provided the 10 T cell receptor beta chains below, sequenced in a study. TCRdb reprocessed the 5' RACE reads with MiXCR, giving one entry per CDR3 protein. The sample lists roughly 69,000 distinct CDR3 sequences, around a fifth occurring once. The sequencing sample was made of memory CD4+ T cells sorted from a lymph node. Subset here: memory CD4+ T cells, CD4+CD45RO+CD25-. These receptors were taken from a female donor with breast cancer.

This clonotype was seen a few times. This chain uses TRBV24-1 with TRBJ2-5; D might be TRBD2 (6 bases). This CDR3 has 15 amino acids. V dropped 0 bases and J dropped 3 bases, with 10 bases sitting between them. Looked up from germline, CDR1 is KGHDR and CDR2 is SFDVKD. The CDR3 is CATSDLRAGKETQYF. As DNA, the CDR3 is TGTGCCACCAGTGATTTGAGGGCGGGGAAAGAGACCCAGTACTTC.

V is TRBV7-9 and J is TRBJ2-7, with a weak D call TRBD1 (6 bases). There are 13 residues in the CDR3. Germline values: CDR1 SEHNR, CDR2 FQNEAQ (reference sequence). V lost 5 bases and J 10 bases, leaving 18 bases between the germline ends. In nucleotides, the CDR3 is TGTGCCAGCAGCCTAACAACCGGACAGCGACAGTACTTC. Its translation is CASSLTTGQRQYF.

Ten or more counts support this clonotype. This sequence joins TRBV7-9 and TRBJ2-2; possibly TRBD1 for D (5 bases). The germline V and J ends were trimmed by 5 bases and 2 bases, with 9 bases remaining between them. CDR1 and CDR2 (germline): SEHNR, FQNEAQ (reference sequence). This CDR3 is 14 amino acids long. CDR3 in amino acids: CASSRQGNTGELFF. CDR3 bases: TGTGCCAGCAGCCGTCAGGGTAACACCGGGGAGCTGTTTTTT.

This chain uses TRBV7-2 with TRBJ2-1; D is uncertain. The CDR3 consists of 16 residues. V was clipped by 0 bases and J by 10 bases, with 19 bases between them. Germline V gene sequence: CDR1 SGHTA, CDR2 FQGNSA. The CDR3 region has the DNA TGTGCCAGCAGCTTAGCCCTGAAGGCGGCCGTCGGGGAGCAGTTCTTC. It encodes CASSLALKAAVGEQFF.

This clonotype was seen a handful of times. The rearrangement links TRBV20-1 to TRBJ1-2; D is perhaps TRBD1 (5 bases). Germline CDR1 and CDR2: DFQATT and SNEGSKA (reference sequence). There are 14 residues in the CDR3. Between the trimmed V and J ends, which lost 2 bases and 7 bases, there was a span of 17 bases. The CDR3 region is CSARKVGEDRGYTF. CDR3 coding DNA: TGCAGTGCTAGAAAGGTAGGGGAAGATCGTGGCTACACCTTC.

This clonotype was recorded at least ten times. J is TRBJ2-7 and V is TRBV12-3 or TRBV12-4, with a possible D match to TRBD1 (6 bases). The V end was cut by 5 bases, the J end by 2 bases, with 10 bases between. The CDR3 consists of 13 residues. CDR3 sequence (DNA): TGTGCCAGCAGTCGGACAGAAGCCTACGAGCAGTACTTC. It yields the protein CASSRTEAYEQYF.

The genes are TRBV7-2 and TRBJ2-5; D gene ambiguous. The germline CDR1 and CDR2 sequences are SGHTA and FQGNSA. Trimming removed 1 base from V and 7 bases from J, with 10 bases in between. CDR3 length: 13 residues. CDR3 sequence: CASSLVEAATQYF. The CDR3 DNA reads as TGTGCCAGCAGCTTAGTCGAGGCTGCGACCCAGTACTTC.

This rearrangement joins TRBV30 to TRBJ1-3; D is ambiguous. This CDR3 has 13 amino acids. Trimming removed 0 bases at V and 4 bases at J, with 7 bases between. Per the germline V gene, CDR1 is GTSNPN and CDR2 is SVGIG (reference sequence). CDR3 sequence: CAWSVLSGNTIYF. The CDR3 nucleotides read TGTGCCTGGAGTGTACTATCCGGAAACACCATATATTTT. Full variable domain (rest looked up from reference TRBV30 and TRBJ1-3): SQTIHQWPATLVQPVGSPLSLECTVEGTSNPNLYWYRQAAGRGLQLLFYSVGIGQISSEVPQNLSASRPQDRQFILSSKKLLLSDSGFYLCAWSVLSGNTIYFGEGSWLTVV.

This clonotype was counted only a few times. This sequence joins TRBV5-4 and TRBJ2-1; 11 nucleotides line up with TRBD2. V dropped 4 bases and J dropped 0; count of bases not matched to a gene: 3. Germline CDR1 is SGHNT and CDR2 is YYREEE (reference sequence). The CDR3 sequence is 16 residues long. CDR3 DNA: TGTGCCAGCAGCAAGACTAGCGGGGCCTCCTACAATGAGCAGTTCTTC. It yields the protein CASSKTSGASYNEQFF.

This clonotype appeared many times. The V and J genes are TRBV20-1 and TRBJ1-2; maybe TRBD1 (5 bases). V lost 5 bases and J lost 8, with 18 bases in between. This CDR3 contains 13 residues. In germline, CDR1 is DFQATT, CDR2 SNEGSKA (reference sequence). The CDR3 DNA is TGCAGTGCTTTAAGGGGCTCCATTTGGGGCTACACCTTC. Its translation: CSALRGSIWGYTF.